This is a list of T cell receptor beta chains from one sample in a study of PD-L1 blockade in urothelial cancer. The method was immunoSEQ multiplex PCR; TCRdb's version includes in-frame clones alone and lacks a portion of them. This sample has roughly 110,000 clones, with 75% to 95% found just once. Sequenced material: PBMCs, taken around atezolizumab (anti-PD-L1) treatment. Receptors were obtained from a man between 60 and 75 years old with urothelial cancer. Each CDR3 is given with its conserved first and last residue. A D gene is named only where the DNA matches it firmly. The listing skips clone size in some rows; elsewhere it reads once, few, many or a size class.

TRBV28	-	-	TRBJ1-2	11	CASSTRGGYTF	TGTGCCAGCAGCACCCGCGGTGGCTACACCTTC
TRBV6-5	-	-	TRBJ2-2	14	CASTGTSNTGELFF	TGTGCCAGCACCGGGACATCGAACACCGGGGAGCTGTTTTTT
TRBV7-2	TRBD1	-	TRBJ2-7	15	CASTFKTGGAYEQYF	TGTGCCAGCACCTTCAAGACAGGGGGGGCGTACGAGCAGTACTTC
TRBV7-2	TRBD1	-	TRBJ1-1	13	CASSVVGQGAAFF	TGTGCCAGCAGCGTAGTGGGACAGGGAGCAGCTTTCTTT
TRBV7-3	-	-	TRBJ2-2	13	CASSYRGTGELFF	TGTGCCAGCAGCTATAGGGGGACCGGGGAGCTGTTTTTT
TRBV2	TRBD2	-	TRBJ2-1	16	CASNLGGLVTYNEQFF	TGTGCCAGCAATCTGGGGGGACTAGTTACCTACAATGAGCAGTTCTTC
TRBV7-2	-	-	TRBJ2-5	14	CASSPRLPQETQYF	TGTGCCAGCAGCCCCAGGCTGCCTCAAGAGACCCAGTACTTC
TRBV5-1	TRBD2	-	TRBJ2-3	15	CASSYSSGNTDTQYF	TGCGCCAGCAGCTATTCTAGCGGAAACACAGATACGCAGTATTTT
TRBV6-5	-	-	TRBJ1-2	13	CASSYGPNYGYTF	TGTGCCAGCAGTTACGGCCCTAACTATGGCTACACCTTC
TRBV6-5	-	-	TRBJ2-7	13	CASSKALDYEQYF	TGTGCCAGCAGTAAAGCACTAGACTACGAGCAGTACTTC
TRBV7-9	-	-	TRBJ2-3	19	CASSLVDGSFGGSTDTQYF	TGTGCCAGCAGCTTAGTGGATGGTTCCTTCGGCGGGAGCACAGATACGCAGTATTTT
TRBV27	-	few	TRBJ2-3	15	CASSSQPGLGITQYF	TGTGCCAGCAGTTCACAGCCGGGACTCGGTATCACGCAGTATTTT
TRBV5-1	TRBD2	-	TRBJ2-1	19	CASSSTGTSGGGSYNEQFF	TGCGCCAGCAGCTCCACCGGGACTAGCGGGGGAGGGTCCTACAATGAGCAGTTCTTC
TRBV5-4	TRBD2	-	TRBJ2-5	14	CASSFGGGDGTQYF	TGTGCCAGCAGCTTCGGGGGGGGCGACGGGACCCAGTACTTC
TRBV30	-	-	TRBJ1-5	14	CAWSPSYFNQPQHF	TGTGCCTGGAGTCCCTCTTACTTCAATCAGCCCCAGCATTTT
TRBV15	-	-	TRBJ2-7	12	CATSRDYLEQYF	TGTGCCACCAGCAGAGATTATCTCGAGCAGTACTTC
TRBV28	-	-	TRBJ1-1	13	CASSPPGYTEAFF	TGTGCCAGCAGTCCGCCTGGCTACACTGAAGCTTTCTTT
TRBV6-6	-	-	TRBJ2-1	12	CASSPTRDEQFF	TGTGCCAGCAGCCCTACTAGGGATGAGCAGTTCTTC
TRBV5-8	-	-	TRBJ2-4	17	CASSFPGYSQAKNIQYF	TGTGCCAGCAGCTTCCCGGGGTACTCACAGGCCAAAAACATTCAGTACTTC
TRBV7-2	TRBD2	-	TRBJ2-1	15	CASSLRPGGPNEQFF	TGTGCCAGCAGCTTAAGGCCGGGGGGGCCTAATGAGCAGTTCTTC
TRBV19	TRBD1	-	TRBJ1-2	14	CASSPDRGINGYTF	TGTGCCAGTAGTCCGGACAGGGGTATAAATGGCTACACCTTC
TRBV5-1	TRBD2	-	TRBJ2-1	15	CASSLASSGSYEQFF	TGCGCCAGCAGCTTGGCGTCTAGCGGGAGTTATGAGCAGTTCTTC
TRBV5-1	-	once	TRBJ1-3	16	CASSLGSGDVGNTIYF	TGCGCCAGCAGCTTGGGGTCAGGGGACGTTGGAAACACCATATATTTT
TRBV18	TRBD1	-	TRBJ2-7	16	CASSPTIPGQRYEQYF	TGTGCCAGCTCACCCACCATTCCGGGACAGAGATACGAGCAGTACTTC
TRBV5-1	TRBD2	-	TRBJ2-3	15	CASSFEGGITDTQYF	TGCGCCAGCAGCTTCGAGGGAGGGATCACAGATACGCAGTATTTT
TRBV9	-	-	TRBJ1-2	14	CASSVAQGSYGYTF	TGTGCCAGCAGCGTAGCTCAGGGGAGCTATGGCTACACCTTC
TRBV5-4	-	-	TRBJ1-4	13	CASSLAAAGTLFF	TGTGCCAGCAGCTTGGCGGCTGCGGGGACACTGTTTTTT
TRBV11-2	TRBD2	-	TRBJ2-7	16	CASSLPGLAGVNEQYF	TGTGCCAGCAGCTTACCGGGACTAGCGGGGGTGAACGAGCAGTACTTC
TRBV11-2	-	-	TRBJ1-6	13	CASSPDGHMPLHF	TGTGCCAGCAGCCCAGATGGCCATATGCCCCTCCACTTT
TRBV11-2	-	-	TRBJ2-2	13	CASSAVQGGELFF	TGTGCCAGCAGCGCCGTTCAGGGCGGGGAGCTGTTTTTT
TRBV27	TRBD1	-	TRBJ1-6	14	CASSLGTENSPLHF	TGTGCCAGCAGTTTAGGGACAGAGAATTCACCCCTCCACTTT
TRBV6-5	TRBD1	-	TRBJ1-5	13	CASKPQGGQPQHF	TGTGCCAGCAAACCACAGGGGGGTCAGCCCCAGCATTTT
TRBV7-2	TRBD2	-	TRBJ2-2	17	CASSPRTSGSHTGELFF	TGTGCCAGCAGCCCCAGGACTAGCGGGAGCCACACCGGGGAGCTGTTTTTT
TRBV7-2	TRBD2	-	TRBJ2-1	15	CASRSRAGGYNEQFF	TGTGCCAGCAGGTCTCGAGCGGGAGGCTACAATGAGCAGTTCTTC
TRBV27	-	-	TRBJ1-1	13	CASSLEVKTEAFF	TGTGCCAGCAGTTTAGAGGTAAAAACTGAAGCTTTCTTT
TRBV9	-	-	TRBJ1-1	13	CASSAAMNTEAFF	TGTGCCAGCAGCGCCGCGATGAACACTGAAGCTTTCTTT
TRBV5-6	-	-	TRBJ2-7	13	CASSPTAEGEQYF	TGTGCCAGCAGCCCAACAGCGGAGGGCGAGCAGTACTTC
TRBV2	-	-	TRBJ2-1	11	CASSPQNEQFF	TGTGCCAGCAGCCCCCAGAATGAGCAGTTCTTC
TRBV5-1	-	-	TRBJ2-3	17	CASSQIWTGGTTDTQYF	TGCGCCAGCAGCCAGATCTGGACAGGAGGGACCACAGATACGCAGTATTTT
TRBV7-2	TRBD1	-	TRBJ2-7	16	CASSGRTGGLTYEQYF	TGTGCCAGCAGCGGCAGGACAGGGGGGTTAACCTACGAGCAGTACTTC
TRBV28	TRBD1	once	TRBJ2-7	15	CASSAGTGVVHEQYF	TGTGCCAGCAGTGCCGGGACAGGGGTAGTCCACGAGCAGTACTTC
TRBV2	-	-	TRBJ2-7	14	CASSGGLAPYEQYF	TGTGCCAGCAGTGGGGGACTCGCACCCTACGAGCAGTACTTC
TRBV7-9	TRBD1	-	TRBJ1-1	13	CASSLLETGLAFF	TGTGCCAGCAGCTTATTGGAGACAGGGTTGGCTTTCTTT
TRBV11-2	TRBD1	-	TRBJ2-2	15	CASSLGQGSTGELFF	TGTGCCAGCAGCTTAGGACAGGGGAGTACCGGGGAGCTGTTTTTT
TRBV10-3	-	-	TRBJ1-5	13	CAIGMGAGQPQHF	TGTGCCATCGGGATGGGGGCAGGTCAGCCCCAGCATTTT
TRBV19	TRBD1	-	TRBJ1-5	20	CASSPLGGQGATGSNQPQHF	TGTGCCAGTAGTCCTCTGGGGGGACAGGGGGCTACTGGGAGCAATCAGCCCCAGCATTTT
TRBV19	-	-	TRBJ1-3	17	CASSKTDIRYSGNTIYF	TGTGCCAGTAGTAAAACGGACATCAGATACTCTGGAAACACCATATATTTT
TRBV7-2	-	-	TRBJ1-2	14	CASSSSGGVGGYTF	TGTGCCAGCAGCTCCTCCGGGGGGGTGGGTGGCTACACCTTC
TRBV18	TRBD1	-	TRBJ2-7	15	CASSLGTGGRNEQYF	TGTGCCAGCTCCCTCGGTACAGGGGGCCGGAACGAGCAGTACTTC
TRBV5-6	TRBD2	-	TRBJ2-7	12	CASSLQGLAGNF	TGTGCCAGCAGCTTGCAAGGACTAGCGGGCAACTTC
TRBV15	-	-	TRBJ1-1	14	CATSRDAWNTEAFF	TGTGCCACCAGCAGAGATGCGTGGAACACTGAAGCTTTCTTT
TRBV5-4	TRBD2	-	TRBJ2-3	16	CASSLGTSGGTDTQYF	TGTGCCAGCAGCTTAGGGACTAGCGGGGGGACAGATACGCAGTATTTT
TRBV10-3	TRBD1	-	TRBJ1-2	13	CAISADRGDGYTF	TGTGCCATCAGTGCAGACAGGGGGGATGGCTACACCTTC
TRBV7-2	TRBD2	-	TRBJ2-7	14	CASSLSFLAGGFSF	TGTGCCAGCAGCTTAAGCTTCCTAGCGGGAGGTTTCAGCTTC